The 9 T cell receptor beta chains reported below all come from one sample, sequenced in a study of T cell responses to AZD1222 COVID-19 vaccine. Clones were sequenced by immunoSEQ multiplex PCR, and TCRdb holds only the in-frame ones, with some missing. The top ten hold around 2% of the sample, which has some 190,000 clones, about nine tenths seen once. The starting material was peripheral blood, obtained 28 days after the second AZD1222 dose. The receptor set was obtained from an adult who received the AZD1222 COVID-19 vaccine.

This rearrangement joins TRBV7-2 to TRBJ2-1, with 10 bases fitting TRBD1. Germline values: CDR1 SGHTA, CDR2 FQGNSA. The CDR3 has 15 residues. The V and J ends lost 5 bases and 7 bases, in that order; junction bases with no gene match: 8. CDR3 residues: CASSQQGTGANEQFF. The CDR3 region has the DNA TGTGCCAGCAGCCAACAGGGGACAGGGGCAAATGAGCAGTTCTTC.

This clone has only a few counts. This rearrangement joins TRBV5-4 to TRBJ2-2, with 9 positions matching TRBD1. CDR3 length: 18 residues. V lost 4 bases to trimming and J lost 0 bases; unmatched junction nucleotides: 10. Germline assignment: CDR1 SGHNT and CDR2 YYREEE (reference sequence). The CDR3 DNA reads TGTGCCAGCAGCGCGAACCCGGGACAGGGCACGAACACCGGGGAGCTGTTTTTT. The encoded protein is CASSANPGQGTNTGELFF.

V and J are TRBV5-4 and TRBJ2-1, with 9 bases that match TRBD2. In germline, CDR1 is SGHNT, CDR2 YYREEE (reference sequence). V trimming: 4 bases; J trimming: 3 bases; junction bases outside the gene matches: 5. The CDR3 sequence is 15 residues long. The CDR3 loop is CASSVGLASYNEQFF. The CDR3 DNA reads as TGTGCCAGCAGCGTGGGACTAGCAAGCTACAATGAGCAGTTCTTC.

This chain links TRBV27 with TRBJ1-1; 10 positions match TRBD1. Germline V gene lookup returns CDR1 MNHEY and CDR2 SMNVEV (reference sequence). Trimming removed 5 bases from V and 3 bases from J; junction bases left unmatched: 6. The CDR3 totals 15 residues. The DNA for the CDR3 is TGTGCCAGCAGTCCCTGGGGACAGGGGTACACTGAAGCTTTCTTT. It codes for CASSPWGQGYTEAFF.

This chain connects TRBV6-6 to TRBJ2-2; weak D call: TRBD1 (5 bases). Germline CDR1 MNHNY, CDR2 SVGAGI (reference sequence). This CDR3 is built from 12 residues. Trimming took 5 bases from V and 11 from J, leaving 12 bases between them. CDR3 sequence reads: CASSPRVGELFF. In DNA form, the CDR3 reads TGTGCCAGCAGTCCCAGGGTGGGAGAGCTGTTTTTT.

The chain combines TRBV5-4 with TRBJ1-1; 7 nucleotides agree with TRBD1. The junction had 0 bases not matched to a gene; V was cut back by 0 bases and J by 1 base. The germline V gene encodes CDR1 SGHNT and CDR2 YYREEE (reference sequence). There are 14 residues in the CDR3. This CDR3 reads CASSLDRGNTEAFF. The CDR3 nucleotides read TGTGCCAGCAGCTTGGACAGGGGGAACACTGAAGCTTTCTTT.

The chain links TRBV6-5 to TRBJ1-5; no clear D gene. The germline CDR1 and CDR2 sequences are MNHEY and SVGAGI. This CDR3 comprises 13 residues. Trimming took off 4 bases at V and 7 bases at J, with 11 bases between the two ends. The CDR3 loop is CASSFLAAQPQHF. The CDR3 bases are TGTGCCAGCAGTTTTTTGGCGGCCCAGCCCCAGCATTTT.

The chain employs TRBV5-1 and TRBJ1-2; weak D call: TRBD1 (6 bases). Trimming removed 4 bases at V and 4 bases at J, with 11 bases between. CDR1 is SGHRS, CDR2 YFSETQ, per germline. The CDR3 is made up of 13 amino acids. The CDR3 nucleotides are TGCGCCAGCAGCCAGGGACAAGTCTATGGCTACACCTTC. This sequence encodes CASSQGQVYGYTF.

This clone was seen just once. The V gene is TRBV10-2, the J gene TRBJ1-3, with a weak D call TRBD1 (5 bases). Per the germline V gene, CDR1 is WSHSY and CDR2 is SAAADI. The CDR3 has 17 residues. V was clipped by 2 bases and J by 0 bases, with 14 bases between them. CDR3 residues: CASSEDGVRGSGNTIYF. CDR3 sequence (DNA): TGCGCCAGCAGTGAGGATGGGGTGAGGGGCTCTGGAAACACCATATATTTT.